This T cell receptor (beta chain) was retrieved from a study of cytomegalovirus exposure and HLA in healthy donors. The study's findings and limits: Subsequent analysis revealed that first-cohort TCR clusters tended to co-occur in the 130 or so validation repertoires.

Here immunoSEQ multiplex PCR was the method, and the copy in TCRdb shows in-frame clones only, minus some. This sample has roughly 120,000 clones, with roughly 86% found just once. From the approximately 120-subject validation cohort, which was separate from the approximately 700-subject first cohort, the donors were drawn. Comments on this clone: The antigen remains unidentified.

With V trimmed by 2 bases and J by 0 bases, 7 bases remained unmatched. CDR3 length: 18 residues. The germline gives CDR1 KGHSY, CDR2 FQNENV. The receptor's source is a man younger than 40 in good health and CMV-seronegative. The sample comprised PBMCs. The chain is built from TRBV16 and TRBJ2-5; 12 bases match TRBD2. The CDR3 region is CASSQPILAGGHQETQYF. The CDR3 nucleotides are TGTGCCAGCAGCCAACCTATACTAGCGGGGGGCCACCAAGAGACCCAGTACTTC.